One sample yielded the 23 T cell receptor beta chains listed below, sequenced in a study of T cell responses to AZD1222 COVID-19 vaccine. Generated by immunoSEQ multiplex PCR, the TCRdb table keeps only in-frame clones and is missing some. The sample lists 130,000 to 150,000 clones; roughly 88% were seen once. Here the sequenced sample was peripheral blood, taken on day 0 of AZD1222 vaccination. The receptors shown here come from an adult in good health.

Comment on this clone: One end of the junction is discordant with germline, which a read error may explain. The rearrangement joins TRBV18 to TRBJ1-1, with 7 positions matching TRBD1. The CDR3 runs to 16 residues. Germline V gene data show CDR1 as KGHSH and CDR2 as LQKENI. DNA of the CDR3: TGTGCCAGCGCACCACAGGGACAGCAAGGAGCCACTGAAGCTTTCTTT. It yields the protein CASAPQGQQGATEAFF.

This chain links TRBV11-2 with TRBJ2-7; the D is unclear. Germline V gene lookup returns CDR1 SGHAT and CDR2 FQNNGV. Trimming removed 1 base at V and 0 bases at J, with 7 bases between. This CDR3 is 14 amino acids long. The CDR3 loop is CASSLGPTSYEQYF. The CDR3 coding sequence is TGTGCCAGCAGCTTAGGTCCTACCTCCTACGAGCAGTACTTC.

This chain links TRBV5-5 with TRBJ1-5; 8 bases map to TRBD1. CDR1 and CDR2 from the germline V gene are SGHKS and YYEKEE (reference sequence). Trimming at V came to 0 bases and at J to 4 bases, leaving 3 bases not matched to a gene. There are 15 residues in the CDR3. The CDR3 protein is CASSLVGTGNQPQHF. CDR3 nucleotides: TGTGCCAGCAGCTTGGTAGGGACAGGAAATCAGCCCCAGCATTTT.

The V and J genes are TRBV18 and TRBJ1-4; D is unresolved. There are 13 residues in the CDR3. CDR1 and CDR2 from the germline V gene are KGHSH and LQKENI. Trimming removed 6 bases from V and 0 bases from J, with 5 bases in between. The CDR3 DNA reads as TGTGCCAGCTCCCGTGCAACTAATGAAAAACTGTTTTTT. Residues: CASSRATNEKLFF.

J is TRBJ1-4 and V is TRBV19; D unclear. The germline V gene encodes CDR1 LNHDA and CDR2 SQIVND (reference sequence). The CDR3 length is 14 residues. The germline V and J ends were trimmed by 8 bases and 7 bases, with 17 bases remaining between them. The CDR3 loop reads CASGSRPDVEKLFF. The CDR3 DNA reads as TGTGCCAGTGGATCGCGGCCCGACGTTGAAAAACTGTTTTTT.

This clone was found a few times. The V and J genes are TRBV28 and TRBJ1-1; D uncertain. The CDR3 loop spans 13 amino acids. Germline V gene sequence: CDR1 MDHEN, CDR2 SYDVKM. Between the trimmed V and J ends, which lost 2 bases and 11 bases, there was a span of 15 bases. CDR3 sequence (DNA): TGTGCCAGCAGTTTAACTCCTAAGAGGGCGGCTTTCTTT. It specifies CASSLTPKRAAFF.

The V and J genes are TRBV5-1 and TRBJ1-2, with a tentative D call TRBD1 (5 bases). Trimming took 3 bases from V and 0 from J, leaving 12 bases between them. The CDR3 runs 15 residues. Germline CDR1 SGHRS, CDR2 YFSETQ. The CDR3 DNA reads as TGCGCCAGCAGCTCTAGGGAGGGGACTAACTATGGCTACACCTTC. This encodes CASSSREGTNYGYTF.

The chain combines TRBV18 with TRBJ2-1; D unresolved. V was shortened by 2 bases and J by 6 bases, with 8 bases between the two germline ends. Germline lookup yields CDR1 KGHSH and CDR2 LQKENI. This CDR3 has 13 residues. The chain's CDR3 is CASSPVQTNEQFF. DNA of the CDR3: TGTGCCAGCTCACCAGTGCAGACCAATGAGCAGTTCTTC.

This clone was counted a few times. The chain links TRBV11-2 to TRBJ2-2; 8 bases align to TRBD1. The germline V gene encodes CDR1 SGHAT and CDR2 FQNNGV. Trimming cost V 10 bases and J 4 bases; bases outside gene matches: 5. This CDR3 spans 13 amino acids. The CDR3 is CATKQGGTGELFF. The CDR3 DNA follows: TGTGCCACCAAACAGGGGGGCACCGGGGAGCTGTTTTTT.

The chain couples TRBV5-1 to TRBJ2-7, with TRBD2 matching over 11 bases. Germline lookup yields CDR1 SGHRS and CDR2 YFSETQ. CDR3 size: 17 residues. Germline trimming cut 0 bases from V and 0 bases from J; bases unmatched to any gene: 5. In nucleotides, the CDR3 is TGCGCCAGCAGCTTGGCGGCTAGCGGGGGGCGCTCCTACGAGCAGTACTTC. Translation gives CASSLAASGGRSYEQYF.

The chain recombines TRBV20-1 with TRBJ1-2; TRBD1 matches at 8 bases. Trimming took 3 bases from V and 5 from J; bases not matched to a gene: 8. The CDR3 loop spans 14 amino acids. Germline V lookup: CDR1 DFQATT, CDR2 SNEGSKA (reference sequence). The CDR3 DNA follows: TGCAGTGCTAGTGGTACAGGGGGAGCATATGGCTACACCTTC. Translated: CSASGTGGAYGYTF.

The chain links TRBV7-8 to TRBJ1-6; D possibly corresponds to TRBD1 (6 bases). The CDR3 runs 18 residues. V lost 5 bases, J lost 5 bases, and 22 bases lay in between. CDR1 is SGHVS and CDR2 is FQNEAQ in the germline V gene. The CDR3 coding sequence is TGTGCCAGCAGCCTAAGGTCCAGGGGCTCTTATGATAATTCACCCCTCCACTTT. Its translation is CASSLRSRGSYDNSPLHF.

This clone was found once. The chain uses TRBV3-1 (or the pseudogene TRBV3-2) and TRBJ1-1; weak D call: TRBD1 (5 bases). V was clipped by 3 bases and J by 10 bases, with 12 bases between them. CDR3 length: 12 amino acids. The germline V gene encodes CDR1 LGHDT and CDR2 YNNKEL (reference sequence). The CDR3 reads CASSQPFGGAFF. DNA for the CDR3: TGTGCCAGCAGCCAGCCCTTCGGGGGAGCTTTCTTT.

The J gene is TRBJ1-1, the V gene TRBV5-1, with D perhaps TRBD1 (6 bases). Trimming removed 2 bases from V and 1 base from J, with 15 bases in between. In germline, CDR1 is SGHRS, CDR2 YFSETQ. This CDR3 region has 16 residues. CDR3 in DNA: TGCGCCAGCAGCTTCGCACAGGGTCGGACGAACACTGAAGCTTTCTTT. Amino acid sequence: CASSFAQGRTNTEAFF.

V is TRBV3-1 (or the pseudogene TRBV3-2) and J is TRBJ2-7; 8 nucleotides match TRBD2. Losses at the gene ends were 0 bases for V and 4 bases for J; bases not matched to a gene: 5. Germline V CDR1 and CDR2: LGHDT, YNNKEL (reference sequence). The CDR3 is made up of 15 amino acids. This chain's CDR3 is CASSQDPAGVYEQYF. CDR3 bases: TGTGCCAGCAGCCAAGATCCAGCGGGGGTTTACGAGCAGTACTTC.

This clone was observed a handful of times. The V gene is TRBV7-2, the J gene TRBJ2-7; TRBD1 matches at 9 bases. CDR3 size: 14 residues. Germline trimming cut 6 bases from V and 2 bases from J; bases unmatched to any gene: 5. Germline V gene lookup returns CDR1 SGHTA and CDR2 FQGNSA. CDR3 bases: TGTGCCAGCAGACCGGACAGGGGAGCCTACGAGCAGTACTTC. Its protein product is CASRPDRGAYEQYF. The full variable domain, with the rest looked up from reference TRBV7-2 and TRBJ2-7, is GAGVSQSPSNKVTEKGKDVELRCDPISGHTALYWYRQSLGQGLEFLIYFQGNSAPDKSGLPSDRFSAERTGGSVSTLTIQRTQQEDSAVYLCASRPDRGAYEQYFGPGTRLTVT.

The V and J genes are TRBV18 and TRBJ1-6; D is possibly TRBD1 (5 bases). Trimming took off 3 bases at V and 7 bases at J, with 10 bases between the two ends. The germline V gene encodes CDR1 KGHSH and CDR2 LQKENI. The CDR3 runs 14 residues. CDR3 loop: CASSPGTKNSPLHF. The CDR3 DNA reads as TGTGCCAGCTCACCGGGGACGAAAAATTCACCCCTCCACTTT.

This clone came up once. The chain links TRBV30 to TRBJ2-7; D uncertain. V lost 0 bases and J 4 bases, leaving 25 bases between the germline ends. Germline lookup yields CDR1 GTSNPN and CDR2 SVGIG (reference sequence). The length of the CDR3 is 18 residues. The CDR3, as DNA: TGTGCCTGGAGTGTACGATCCAGGTGGGTTTCGCTGAATTACGAGCAGTACTTC. It codes for CAWSVRSRWVSLNYEQYF.

The rearrangement joins TRBV19 to TRBJ1-5; D is perhaps TRBD1 (5 bases). Germline V lookup: CDR1 LNHDA, CDR2 SQIVND (reference sequence). The CDR3 contains 13 residues. V lost 11 bases, J lost 1 base, and 12 bases lay in between. The CDR3 loop is CASTGGSNQPQHF. The CDR3 coding sequence is TGTGCCTCAACGGGGGGAAGCAATCAGCCCCAGCATTTT.

This clone was seen a single time. The CDR3 sequence is CASSQGGGTTGELFF. The CDR3 DNA sequence: TGTGCCAGCAGCCAAGGGGGGGGGACCACCGGGGAGCTGTTTTTT. The chain carries TRBV4-2 and TRBJ2-2; 7 bases line up with TRBD2. Trimming cost V 1 base and J 4 bases; bases outside gene matches: 3. Germline CDR1 LGHNA, CDR2 YNFKEQ. This CDR3 is 15 amino acids long.

The chain carries TRBV24-1 and TRBJ2-1; D call uncertain. The germline V gene has CDR1 KGHDR and CDR2 SFDVKD. CDR3 size: 14 residues. Trimming left V 4 bases short and J 7 bases short, with 13 bases between. CDR3: CATSDSYVGNEQFF. CDR3 in DNA: TGTGCCACCAGTGACTCCTACGTCGGGAATGAGCAGTTCTTC.

For the CDR3, the DNA is TGTGCTAGTGGGCGGGACAGGGTGTCGGACTCTGGGGCCAACGTCCTGACTTTC. This codes for CASGRDRVSDSGANVLTF. The J gene is TRBJ2-6, the V gene TRBV12-5, with 9 bases matching TRBD1. CDR1 and CDR2 from the germline V gene are LGHNT and FRNRAP. The CDR3 length is 18 residues. The ends lost 6 bases at V and 0 bases at J; junction bases unmatched: 9.

This chain joins TRBV7-8 and TRBJ1-1; no definite D call. CDR1 SGHVS and CDR2 FQNEAQ come from the germline V gene. V lost 3 bases to trimming and J lost 3 bases, with 11 bases between them. The CDR3 length is 14 residues. The DNA for the CDR3 is TGTGCCAGCAGCTTCTCCTCGAGGGACACTGAAGCTTTCTTT. It specifies CASSFSSRDTEAFF.